Each of the 10 T cell receptor beta chains below was sequenced from the same sample in a study of vaccination and CD4 T cells after COVID-19 (dated 2022 in TCRdb). This specimen's treatment or condition label, per the study, means: approximately 10-day PBMC culture with coronavirus spike peptide pools or control peptides (ViraFEST assay). The method was PCR. Reads for this sample came from an Illumina iSeq 100. DNA from cultured CD4+ T cells was subjected to TCR sequencing with the Oncomine TCR Beta short-read assay at the Johns Hopkins FTIC core. TCRdb took the public reads, trimmed them with fastp at Q25, ran MiXCR for clone calling and kept in-frame beta chains. Here each entry gathers all rows of one CDR3 protein and keeps the most common genes and DNA. A total of 14,000 or so distinct CDR3 sequences appear in this sample, 51% of them only once. The top ten constitute more than 9% of the sample.

These receptors lack a known antigen. Sequences were derived from CD4+ T cells from blood, cultured in vitro, sampled before SARS-CoV-2 vaccination. These receptors were collected from a human donor who had recovered from COVID-19.

By frequency in the sample, this clonotype is medium-sized. The V and J genes are TRBV7-6 and TRBJ2-3; D is uncertain. From germline, CDR1 is SGHVS and CDR2 FNYEAQ. Trimming cost V 5 bases and J 0 bases, with 12 bases left between them. The CDR3 has 15 amino acids. This CDR3 is CASSPAPGSTDTQYF. The CDR3 region has the DNA TGTGCCAGCAGCCCGGCCCCAGGTAGCACAGATACGCAGTATTTT.

This chain joins TRBV11-3 and TRBJ2-5; 7 bases align to TRBD1. This CDR3 has 16 amino acids. With 5 bases clipped from V and 0 bases from J, the junction kept 9 bases outside the gene matches. Germline V gives CDR1 SGHNT, CDR2 YENEEA. Here the CDR3 DNA reads TGTGCCAGCAGCAGCCGGGACAGAATGTACCAAGAGACCCAGTACTTC. Its translation: CASSSRDRMYQETQYF.

This clonotype has just a few counts. V gene TRBV7-2 combines with J gene TRBJ1-1; D gene uncertain. This CDR3 region has 13 residues. The germline V gene has CDR1 SGHTA and CDR2 FQGNSA. V was pared by 7 bases and J by 0 bases, with 9 bases between. In nucleotides, the CDR3 is TGTGCCAGCACCGGAATTATGAACACTGAAGCTTTCTTT. Translation gives CASTGIMNTEAFF.

The gene calls are TRBV19 and TRBJ1-5; a possible D gene is TRBD1 (6 bases). The CDR3 runs 16 residues. The ends were cut back, 7 bases at V and 3 bases at J, with 19 bases in the middle. Germline V gene lookup returns CDR1 LNHDA and CDR2 SQIVND (reference sequence). CDR3 bases: TGTGCCAGTAAAGGTCCCCACAGGGAGAACAATCAGCCCCAGCATTTT. It codes for CASKGPHRENNQPQHF.

The gene calls are TRBV27 and TRBJ2-3; D remains ambiguous. The V and J ends lost 5 bases and 1 base respectively, with 13 bases between them. The CDR3 is made up of 15 amino acids. The V gene's germline CDR1 is MNHEY and CDR2 SMNVEV (reference sequence). CDR3 sequence: CASSPIRIRTDTQYF. The CDR3 nucleotides are TGTGCCAGCAGTCCCATCAGGATTCGCACAGATACGCAGTATTTT.

Remarks on this clonotype: This may arise from a read error, as a much more abundant clone is one base away. The V and J genes are TRBV12-3 or TRBV12-4 and TRBJ1-2; 9 bases align to TRBD1. CDR3 size: 12 residues. Trimming cost V 5 bases and J 10 bases; bases outside gene matches: 5. The CDR3 DNA sequence: TGTGCCAGCAGTGAACAGGGGGCTGACTACACCTTC. Its protein product is CASSEQGADYTF.

This clonotype was seen a handful of times. The V gene is TRBV6-5, the J gene TRBJ1-1, with a possible D match to TRBD1 (5 bases). This CDR3 contains 14 residues. Germline lookup yields CDR1 MNHEY and CDR2 SVGAGI. The germline V and J ends were trimmed by 2 bases and 1 base, with 8 bases remaining between them. CDR3 nucleotides: TGTGCCAGCAGTTACCTCCAGGGGAACACTGAAGCTTTCTTT. It translates to CASSYLQGNTEAFF.

This rearrangement joins TRBV11-3 to TRBJ2-3; a possible D gene is TRBD2 (6 bases). Trimming stripped 8 bases from V and 9 bases from J, with 15 bases between. The CDR3 is 12 amino acids. Germline loops: CDR1 SGHNT, CDR2 YENEEA. The DNA for the CDR3 is TGTGCCAGCGGCGGGGTCCGGGGGACGCAGTATTTT. It specifies CASGGVRGTQYF.

This clonotype was seen more than once but under ten times. V usage is TRBV9 and J usage is TRBJ2-1; a weak D match, TRBD2 (7 bases). Germline assignment: CDR1 SGDLS and CDR2 YYNGEE. This CDR3 is 15 amino acids long. The V end lost 3 bases, the J end lost 0 bases, and 10 bases lay between the germline ends. The CDR3 coding sequence is TGTGCCAGCAGCGCAAGGGGGGGCTCCTACAATGAGCAGTTCTTC. Translated: CASSARGGSYNEQFF.

The chain is built from TRBV11-2 and TRBJ1-6, with D uncertain. The CDR3 is 14 residues long. Between the trimmed V and J ends, which lost 3 bases and 7 bases, there was a span of 10 bases. CDR1 SGHAT and CDR2 FQNNGV come from the germline V gene. Written as DNA, the CDR3 is TGTGCCAGCAGCTTGGGGTTCGGGAATTCACCCCTCCACTTT. This translates into CASSLGFGNSPLHF.